The present T cell receptor (beta chain) was sequenced within a study of blood T cell repertoires in COVID-19. Germline CDR1 is LNHDA and CDR2 is SQIVND (reference sequence). With 1 base clipped from V and 3 bases from J, the junction kept 2 bases outside the gene matches. This CDR3 comprises 15 residues. The method was immunoSEQ multiplex PCR; TCRdb's version includes in-frame clones alone and lacks a portion of them. The sample comprises a few hundred thousand clones, less than 90% of which are singletons, and about 5% rests with the top ten. Participants had their cohort set by participant-reported clinical history. In Cohort 3, a recovered donor had either two negative PCRs, clearance, or symptom resolution.

The chain links TRBV19 to TRBJ2-1; 8 bases agree with TRBD1. Sequencing was done on a sample of PBMCs or T cells enriched from blood (not recorded which). The sequence was collected from a woman between 45 and 60 years old who had recovered from COVID-19. As DNA, the CDR3 is TGTGCCAGTAGTATAGCGACAGGGGACTACAATGAGCAGTTCTTC. Translating gives CASSIATGDYNEQFF.